This T cell receptor (beta chain) derives from a study of control samples from healthy donors and cancer patients. TCRdb keeps only in-frame clones here, not all; method: immunoSEQ multiplex PCR. The sample includes 350,000 to 450,000 clones, 90% of them seen just once. The V segment lost 6 bases and the J segment 5 bases; nucleotides outside the gene matches: 15. CDR1 is LGHNT, CDR2 FRNRAP, per germline. The CDR3 contains 17 residues. The TCR originated in a middle-aged man with head and neck cancer. Sequencing was performed on PBMCs. The chain recombines TRBV12-5 with TRBJ2-1; TRBD1 agrees at 8 bases. CDR3 in amino acids: CASGPPATGGGHNEQFF. DNA for the CDR3: TGTGCTAGTGGACCCCCCGCAACAGGGGGTGGACACAATGAGCAGTTCTTC. The full variable domain, its missing parts supplied by reference TRBV12-5 and TRBJ2-1, is DARVTQTPRHKVTEMGQEVTMRCQPILGHNTVFWYRQTMMQGLELLAYFRNRAPLDDSGMPKDRFSAEMPDATLATLKIQPSEPRDSAVYFCASGPPATGGGHNEQFFGPGTRLTVL.